This paragraph reports one T cell receptor (beta chain). The antigen remains unidentified. This record comes from a study of beta chain features in type 1 diabetes. General study results and limits: Shorter TCRB CDR3s, moderately but significantly so, marked every one of the four CD4+ subsets in Type 1 diabetes patients. Within patients, naive, central memory and Treg TCRB repertoires seemed more similar than within healthy donors.

Germline V gene sequence: CDR1 SEHNR, CDR2 FQNEAQ (reference sequence). Trimming removed 6 bases from V and 1 base from J; junction bases left unmatched: 9. This CDR3 is built from 16 residues. Using CD45RO/CCR7/CD25/CD127/CD95/CD27, CD4+ naive, central memory, regulatory and stem cell-like memory cells were sorted. Expressed TCRB transcripts were sequenced because the entire RNA isolate underwent reverse transcription. Naive, central memory and regulatory T cell samples averaged about 3.57 million reads. This table comes from immunoSEQ multiplex PCR, and its TCRdb copy is limited to in-frame clones, with some not included. The table shows fewer than 300,000 clones, with about a tenth occurring only once.

This TCR came from a man aged 30-40 years with type 1 diabetes. The V and J genes are TRBV7-9 and TRBJ1-1; 9 bases are shared with TRBD1. Specimen: naive CD4+ T cells from blood. The CDR3: CASRLTGTGPNTEAFF. In DNA form, the CDR3 reads TGTGCCAGCAGACTAACCGGGACAGGGCCGAACACTGAAGCTTTCTTT.